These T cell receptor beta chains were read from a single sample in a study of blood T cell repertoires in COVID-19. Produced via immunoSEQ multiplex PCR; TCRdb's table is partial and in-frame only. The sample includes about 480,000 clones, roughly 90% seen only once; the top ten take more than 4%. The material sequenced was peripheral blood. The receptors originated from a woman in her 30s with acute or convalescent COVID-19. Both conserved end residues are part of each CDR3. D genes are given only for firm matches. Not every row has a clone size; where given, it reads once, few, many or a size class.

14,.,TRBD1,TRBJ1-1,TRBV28,CASSLRGPWTEAFF,TGTGCCAGCAGTTTGAGGGGGCCCTGGACTGAAGCTTTCTTT
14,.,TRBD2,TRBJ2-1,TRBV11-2,CASSLGLAVSEQFF,TGTGCCAGCAGCTTGGGACTAGCGGTTTCGGAGCAGTTCTTC
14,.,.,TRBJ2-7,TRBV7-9,CASSLSAGPYEQYF,TGTGCCAGCAGCTTATCGGCTGGGCCCTACGAGCAGTACTTC
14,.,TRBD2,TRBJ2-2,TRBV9,CASSSGGNTGELFF,TGTGCCAGCAGTAGCGGGGGGAACACCGGGGAGCTGTTTTTT
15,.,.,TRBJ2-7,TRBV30,CAWSVSGTLSYEQYF,TGTGCCTGGAGTGTCTCCGGGACTCTGTCCTACGAGCAGTACTTC
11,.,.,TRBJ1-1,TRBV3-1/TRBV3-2,CASRDSTEAFF,TGTGCCAGCAGGGACAGCACTGAAGCTTTCTTT
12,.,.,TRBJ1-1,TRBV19,CASSIGGVQAFF,TGTGCCAGTAGTATCGGTGGAGTTCAAGCTTTCTTT
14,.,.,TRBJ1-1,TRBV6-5,CASLTTGPNTEAFF,TGTGCCAGCTTAACGACAGGCCCGAACACTGAAGCTTTCTTT
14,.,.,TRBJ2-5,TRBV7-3,CASSPNRSTKTQYF,TGTGCCAGCAGCCCGAACCGTTCTACCAAGACCCAGTACTTC
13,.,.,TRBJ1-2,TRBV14,CASSQDLNYGYTF,TGTGCCAGCAGCCAAGACCTCAACTATGGCTACACCTTC
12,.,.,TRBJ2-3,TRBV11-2,CASSASGDTQYF,TGTGCCAGCAGTGCAAGCGGAGATACGCAGTATTTT
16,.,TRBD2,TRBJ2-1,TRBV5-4,CASSLGSGGAYNEQFF,TGTGCCAGCAGCTTGGGAAGCGGGGGGGCCTACAATGAGCAGTTCTTC
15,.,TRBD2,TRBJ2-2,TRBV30,CAWIPSGTNTGELFF,TGTGCCTGGATTCCTAGCGGAACGAACACCGGGGAGCTGTTTTTT
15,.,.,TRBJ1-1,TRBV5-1,CASSLKTGQNTEAFF,TGCGCCAGCAGCTTGAAGACAGGCCAAAACACTGAAGCTTTCTTT
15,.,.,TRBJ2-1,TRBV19,CASSISGGAYNEQFF,TGTGCCAGTAGTATTTCCGGAGGGGCCTACAATGAGCAGTTCTTC
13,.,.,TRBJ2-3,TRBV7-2,CASSSRAGDTQYF,TGTGCCAGCAGCTCACGGGCGGGGGATACGCAGTATTTT
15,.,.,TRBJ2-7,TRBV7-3,CASSLRGDSTYEQYF,TGTGCCAGCAGCTTAAGGGGGGACAGCACCTACGAGCAGTACTTC
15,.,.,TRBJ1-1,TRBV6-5,CASSYSVDSTTEAFF,TGTGCCAGCAGTTACTCAGTTGACAGTACCACTGAAGCTTTCTTT
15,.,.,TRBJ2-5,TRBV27,CASSSRGGYQETQYF,TGTGCCAGCAGTTCGAGGGGGGGCTACCAAGAGACCCAGTACTTC
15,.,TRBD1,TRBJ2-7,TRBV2,CASSEGTGGTYEQYF,TGTGCCAGCAGTGAGGGAACAGGGGGAACCTACGAGCAGTACTTC
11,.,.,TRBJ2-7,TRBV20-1,CSASQGYEQYF,TGCAGTGCTAGTCAGGGTTACGAGCAGTACTTC
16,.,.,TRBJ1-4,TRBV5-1,CASKSSGGQINEKLFF,TGCGCCAGCAAATCTTCAGGCGGGCAAATTAATGAAAAACTGTTTTTT
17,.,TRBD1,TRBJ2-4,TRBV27,CASRSLQGPFARNIQYF,TGTGCCAGCAGGAGCCTACAGGGGCCCTTCGCGAGAAACATTCAGTACTTC
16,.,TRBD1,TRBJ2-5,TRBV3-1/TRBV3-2,CASSRPMNRGWETQYF,TGTGCCAGCAGCCGCCCAATGAACAGGGGTTGGGAGACCCAGTACTTC
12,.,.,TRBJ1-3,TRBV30,CAWSALGGTIYF,TGTGCCTGGAGCGCCCTCGGAGGAACCATATATTTT
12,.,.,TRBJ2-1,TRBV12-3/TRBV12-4,CASRYGTNEQFF,TGTGCCAGCAGATATGGGACAAATGAGCAGTTCTTC
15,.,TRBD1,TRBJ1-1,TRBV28,CASSLWGQVNTEAFF,TGTGCCAGCAGTTTATGGGGACAGGTGAACACTGAAGCTTTCTTT
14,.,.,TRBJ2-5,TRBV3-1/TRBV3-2,CASSQDPRGETQYF,TGTGCCAGCAGCCAAGATCCCCGAGGCGAGACCCAGTACTTC
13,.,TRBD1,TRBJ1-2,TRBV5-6,CASSFEGAHGYTF,TGTGCCAGCAGCTTCGAGGGGGCCCATGGCTACACCTTC
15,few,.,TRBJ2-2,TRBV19,CASSIGGTNTGELFF,TGTGCCAGTAGTATAGGAGGTACGAACACCGGGGAGCTGTTTTTT
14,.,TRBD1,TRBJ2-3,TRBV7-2,CASSPRQGSDTQYF,TGTGCCAGCAGCCCGCGACAGGGATCAGATACGCAGTATTTT
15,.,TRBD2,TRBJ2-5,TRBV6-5,CASLILAGGRETQYF,TGTGCCAGCTTAATCTTAGCGGGGGGGAGAGAGACCCAGTACTTC
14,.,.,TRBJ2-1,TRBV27,CASRRLSGLNEQFF,TGTGCCAGCAGACGACTTAGCGGCCTCAATGAGCAGTTCTTC
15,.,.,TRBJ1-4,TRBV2,CASSTRQASGEKLFF,TGTGCCAGCAGTACGAGACAGGCGTCGGGGGAAAAACTGTTTTTT
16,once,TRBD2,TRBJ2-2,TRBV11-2,CASSTLAGPNTGELFF,TGTGCCAGCAGCACACTAGCGGGGCCGAACACCGGGGAGCTGTTTTTT
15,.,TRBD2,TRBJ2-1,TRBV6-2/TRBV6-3,CASSWTSGGASKQFF,TGTGCCAGCAGTTGGACTAGCGGGGGGGCCAGTAAACAATTCTTC
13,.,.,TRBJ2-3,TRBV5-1,CASSLQPEDTQYF,TGCGCCAGCAGCTTACAACCAGAAGATACGCAGTATTTT
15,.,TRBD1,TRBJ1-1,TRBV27,CASSTRTGMRTEAFF,TGTGCCAGCAGTACACGGACAGGGATGAGGACTGAAGCTTTCTTT
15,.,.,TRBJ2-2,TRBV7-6,CASSPWTANTGELFF,TGTGCCAGCAGCCCTTGGACAGCTAACACCGGGGAGCTGTTTTTT
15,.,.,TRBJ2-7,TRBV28,CASSLSLPSSYEQYF,TGTGCCAGCAGTTTAAGCTTACCGAGCTCCTACGAGCAGTACTTC
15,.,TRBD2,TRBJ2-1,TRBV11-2,CASSFAGGLYNEQFF,TGTGCCAGCAGCTTTGCGGGGGGCTTGTACAATGAGCAGTTCTTC